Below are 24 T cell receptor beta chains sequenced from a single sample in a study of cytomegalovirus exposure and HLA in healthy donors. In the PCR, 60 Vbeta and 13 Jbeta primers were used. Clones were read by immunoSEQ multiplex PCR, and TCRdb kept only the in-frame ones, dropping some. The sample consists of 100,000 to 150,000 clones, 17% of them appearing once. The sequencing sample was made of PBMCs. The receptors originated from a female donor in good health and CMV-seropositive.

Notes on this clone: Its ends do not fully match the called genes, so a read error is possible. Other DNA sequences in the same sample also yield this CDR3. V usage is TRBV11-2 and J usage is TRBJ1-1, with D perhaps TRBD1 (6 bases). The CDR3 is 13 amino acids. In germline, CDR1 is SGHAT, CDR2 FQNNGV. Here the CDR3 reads CASSLAGATEAFF. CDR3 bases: TGTGCCAGCAGCCTTGCAGGGGCGACTGAGGCTTTCTTT.

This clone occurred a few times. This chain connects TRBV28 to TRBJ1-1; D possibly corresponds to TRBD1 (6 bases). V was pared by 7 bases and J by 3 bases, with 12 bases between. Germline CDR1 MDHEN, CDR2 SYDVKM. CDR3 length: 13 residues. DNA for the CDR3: TGTGCCAGCACCGAAAACAGGGACACTGAAGCTTTCTTT. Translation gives CASTENRDTEAFF. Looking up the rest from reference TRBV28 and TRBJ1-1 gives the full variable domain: DVKVTQSSRYLVKRTGEKVFLECVQDMDHENMFWYRQDPGLGLRLIYFSYDVKMKEKGDIPEGYSVSREKKERFSLILESASTNQTSMYLCASTENRDTEAFFGQGTRLTVV.

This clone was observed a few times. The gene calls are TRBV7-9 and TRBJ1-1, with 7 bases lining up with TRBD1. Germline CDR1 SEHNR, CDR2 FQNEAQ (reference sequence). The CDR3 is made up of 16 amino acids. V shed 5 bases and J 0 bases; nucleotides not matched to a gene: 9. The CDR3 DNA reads TGTGCCAGCAGCCCCACTACAGGGGCTGTGAACACTGAAGCTTTCTTT. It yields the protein CASSPTTGAVNTEAFF.

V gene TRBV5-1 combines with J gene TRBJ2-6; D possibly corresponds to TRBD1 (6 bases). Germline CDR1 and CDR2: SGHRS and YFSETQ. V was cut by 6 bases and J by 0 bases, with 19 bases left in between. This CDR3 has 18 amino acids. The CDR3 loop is CASIPGQGGLSGANVLTF. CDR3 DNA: TGCGCCAGCATCCCGGGACAAGGGGGTCTCTCTGGGGCCAACGTCCTGACTTTC.

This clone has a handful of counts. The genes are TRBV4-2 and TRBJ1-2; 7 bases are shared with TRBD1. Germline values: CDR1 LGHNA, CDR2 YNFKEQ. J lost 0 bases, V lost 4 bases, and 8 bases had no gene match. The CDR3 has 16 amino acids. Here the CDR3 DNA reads TGTGCCAGCAGCCCTGTAGGGGACAGTGCTAACTATGGCTACACCTTC. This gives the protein CASSPVGDSANYGYTF.

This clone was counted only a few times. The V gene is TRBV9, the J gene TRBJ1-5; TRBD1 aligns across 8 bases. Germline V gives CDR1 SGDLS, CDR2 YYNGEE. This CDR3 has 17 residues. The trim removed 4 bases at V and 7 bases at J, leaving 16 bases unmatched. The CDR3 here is CASSPSARTGWDQPQHF. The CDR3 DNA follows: TGTGCCAGCAGCCCAAGTGCCCGGACAGGGTGGGACCAGCCCCAGCATTTT.

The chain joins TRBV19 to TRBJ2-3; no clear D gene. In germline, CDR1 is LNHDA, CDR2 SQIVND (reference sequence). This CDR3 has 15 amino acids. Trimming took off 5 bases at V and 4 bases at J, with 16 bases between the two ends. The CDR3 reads CASSSGNPLSDTQYF. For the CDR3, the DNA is TGTGCCAGTAGTTCGGGTAATCCCCTCTCAGATACGCAGTATTTT.

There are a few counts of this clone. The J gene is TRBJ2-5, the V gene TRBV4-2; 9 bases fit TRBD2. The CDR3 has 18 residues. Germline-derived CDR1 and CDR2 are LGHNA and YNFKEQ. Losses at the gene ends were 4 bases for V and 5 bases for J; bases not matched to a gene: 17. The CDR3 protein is CASSPAGLAGYFRETQYF. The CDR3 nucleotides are TGTGCCAGCAGCCCGGCCGGGCTAGCGGGATATTTTCGGGAGACCCAGTACTTC.

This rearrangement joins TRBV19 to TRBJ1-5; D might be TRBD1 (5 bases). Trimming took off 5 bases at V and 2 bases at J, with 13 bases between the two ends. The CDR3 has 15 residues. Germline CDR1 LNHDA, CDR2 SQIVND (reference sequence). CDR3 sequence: CASSGRVVGNQPQHF. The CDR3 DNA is TGTGCCAGTAGTGGCAGGGTCGTGGGCAATCAGCCCCAGCATTTT.

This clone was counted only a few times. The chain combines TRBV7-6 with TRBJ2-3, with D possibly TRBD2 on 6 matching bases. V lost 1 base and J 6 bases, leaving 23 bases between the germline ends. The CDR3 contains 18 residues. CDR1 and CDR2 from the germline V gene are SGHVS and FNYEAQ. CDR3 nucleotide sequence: TGTGCCAGCAGCTTAGAGGCCCCTAGAGGCGGGGTAGCGGATACGCAGTATTTT. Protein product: CASSLEAPRGGVADTQYF. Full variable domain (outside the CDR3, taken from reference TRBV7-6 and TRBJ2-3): GAGVSQSPRYKVTKRGQDVALRCDPISGHVSLYWYRQALGQGPEFLTYFNYEAQQDKSGLPNDRFSAERPEGSISTLTIQRTEQRDSAMYRCASSLEAPRGGVADTQYFGPGTRLTVL.

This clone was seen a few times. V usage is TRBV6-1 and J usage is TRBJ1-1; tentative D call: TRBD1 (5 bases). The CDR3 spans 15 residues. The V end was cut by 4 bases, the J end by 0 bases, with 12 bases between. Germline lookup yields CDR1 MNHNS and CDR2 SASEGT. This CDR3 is CASSVDRRMNTEAFF. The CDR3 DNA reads TGTGCCAGCAGTGTAGACAGAAGAATGAACACTGAAGCTTTCTTT.

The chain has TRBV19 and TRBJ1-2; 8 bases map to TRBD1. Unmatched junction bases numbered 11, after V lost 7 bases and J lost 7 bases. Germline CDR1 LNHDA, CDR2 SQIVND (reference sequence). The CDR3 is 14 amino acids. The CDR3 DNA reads TGTGCCAGTATTTCTGGTGGACAGGGCGGTGGCTACACCTTC. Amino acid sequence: CASISGGQGGGYTF.

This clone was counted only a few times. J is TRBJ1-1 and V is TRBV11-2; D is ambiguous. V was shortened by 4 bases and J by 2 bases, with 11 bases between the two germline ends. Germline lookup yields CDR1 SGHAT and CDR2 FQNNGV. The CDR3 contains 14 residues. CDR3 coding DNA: TGTGCCAGCAGCTCACCTCGGGGTAACACTGAAGCTTTCTTT. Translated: CASSSPRGNTEAFF.

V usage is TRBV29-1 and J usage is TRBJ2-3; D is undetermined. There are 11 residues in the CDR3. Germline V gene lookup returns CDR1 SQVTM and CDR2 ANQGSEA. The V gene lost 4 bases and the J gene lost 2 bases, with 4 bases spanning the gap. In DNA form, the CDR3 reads TGCAGCGTTGTCTTCACAGATACGCAGTATTTT. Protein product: CSVVFTDTQYF.

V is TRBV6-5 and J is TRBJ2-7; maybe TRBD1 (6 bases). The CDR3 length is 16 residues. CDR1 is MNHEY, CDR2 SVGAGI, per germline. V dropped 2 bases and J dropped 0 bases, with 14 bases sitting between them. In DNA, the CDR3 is TGTGCCAGCAGTTACCTATCAGGGGCTCACTCCTACGAGCAGTACTTC. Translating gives CASSYLSGAHSYEQYF.

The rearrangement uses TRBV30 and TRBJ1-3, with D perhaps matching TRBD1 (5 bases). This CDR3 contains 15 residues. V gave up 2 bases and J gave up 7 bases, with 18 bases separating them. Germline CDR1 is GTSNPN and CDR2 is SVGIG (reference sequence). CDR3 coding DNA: TGTGCCTGGAGTATAGGTGGCCCGGGGGGGAACACCATATATTTT. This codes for CAWSIGGPGGNTIYF. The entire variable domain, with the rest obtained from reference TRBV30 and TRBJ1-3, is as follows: SQTIHQWPATLVQPVGSPLSLECTVEGTSNPNLYWYRQAAGRGLQLLFYSVGIGQISSEVPQNLSASRPQDRQFILSSKKLLLSDSGFYLCAWSIGGPGGNTIYFGEGSWLTVV.

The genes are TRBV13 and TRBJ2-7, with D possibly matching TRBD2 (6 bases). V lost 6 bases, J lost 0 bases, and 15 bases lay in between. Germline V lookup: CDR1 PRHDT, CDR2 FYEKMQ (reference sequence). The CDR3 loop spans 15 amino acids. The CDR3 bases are TGTGCCAGCAGGCACCGTTCCGGGAGCTCCTACGAGCAGTACTTC. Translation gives CASRHRSGSSYEQYF.

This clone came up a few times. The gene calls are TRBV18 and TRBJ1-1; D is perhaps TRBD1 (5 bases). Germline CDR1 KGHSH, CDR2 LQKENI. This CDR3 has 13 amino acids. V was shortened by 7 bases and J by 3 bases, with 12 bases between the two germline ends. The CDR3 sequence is CASYQGEDTEAFF. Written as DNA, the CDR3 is TGTGCCAGCTATCAGGGCGAGGACACTGAAGCTTTCTTT.

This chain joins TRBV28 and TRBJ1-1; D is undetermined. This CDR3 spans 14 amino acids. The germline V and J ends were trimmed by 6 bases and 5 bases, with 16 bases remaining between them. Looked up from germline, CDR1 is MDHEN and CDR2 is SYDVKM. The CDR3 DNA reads TGTGCCAGCAGCCCAGTGGGAGGTGAGACTGAAGCTTTCTTT. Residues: CASSPVGGETEAFF.

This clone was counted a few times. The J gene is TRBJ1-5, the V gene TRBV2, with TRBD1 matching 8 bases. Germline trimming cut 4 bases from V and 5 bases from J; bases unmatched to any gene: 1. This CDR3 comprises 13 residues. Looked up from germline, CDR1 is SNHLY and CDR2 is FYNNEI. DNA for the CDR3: TGTGCCAGCAGTGGGACAGGGTATCAGCCCCAGCATTTT. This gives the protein CASSGTGYQPQHF.

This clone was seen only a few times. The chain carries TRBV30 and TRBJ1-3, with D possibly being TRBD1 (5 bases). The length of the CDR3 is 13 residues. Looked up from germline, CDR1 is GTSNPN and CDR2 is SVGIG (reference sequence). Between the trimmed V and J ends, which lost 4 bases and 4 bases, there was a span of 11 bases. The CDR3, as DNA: TGTGCCTGGACCCAAGACAGAGGAAACACCATATATTTT. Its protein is CAWTQDRGNTIYF.

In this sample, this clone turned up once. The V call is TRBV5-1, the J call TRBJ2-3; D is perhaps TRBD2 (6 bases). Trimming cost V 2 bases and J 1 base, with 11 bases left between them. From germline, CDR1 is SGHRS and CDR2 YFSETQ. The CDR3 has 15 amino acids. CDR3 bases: TGCGCCAGCAGCTTATGGGCTAGCGGCACAGATACGCAGTATTTT. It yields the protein CASSLWASGTDTQYF.

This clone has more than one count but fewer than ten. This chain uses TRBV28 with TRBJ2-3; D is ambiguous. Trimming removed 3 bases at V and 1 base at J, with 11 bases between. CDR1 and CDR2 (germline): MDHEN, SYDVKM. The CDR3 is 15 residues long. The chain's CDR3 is CASSFPVLGTDTQYF. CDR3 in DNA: TGTGCCAGCAGTTTCCCGGTGTTGGGCACAGATACGCAGTATTTT.

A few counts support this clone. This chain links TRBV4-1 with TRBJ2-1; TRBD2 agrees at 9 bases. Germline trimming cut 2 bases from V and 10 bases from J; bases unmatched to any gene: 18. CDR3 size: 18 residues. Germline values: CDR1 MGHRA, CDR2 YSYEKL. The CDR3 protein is CASSQIQVGTSSDREQFF. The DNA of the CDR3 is TGCGCCAGCAGCCAAATTCAGGTAGGGACTAGCTCAGATCGGGAGCAGTTCTTC.